This is a list of T cell receptor beta chains from one sample in a study of T cell repertoires in cytomegalovirus infection. TCRdb called the reads again in MiXCR, with one record for every CDR3 protein. The data hold approximately 190,000 distinct CDR3 sequences, with less than 9.5% observed a single time. The source material was PBMCs. Source of these receptors: a human donor in good health (CMV status not recorded). Some clones in this sample may be carry-over from other donors' samples. CDR3s include the opening cysteine and the closing phenylalanine or tryptophan. The order of the fields is J gene, V gene, CDR3 protein.

TRBJ1-1,TRBV7-2,CASSFRVNTEAFF
TRBJ1-2,TRBV28,CASSLGQPYGYTF
TRBJ2-7,TRBV7-2,CASRGISYEQYF
TRBJ2-5,TRBV11-2,CASSLSLGAWETQYF
TRBJ1-1,TRBV7-2,CASSLFDRSEAFF
TRBJ2-5,TRBV6-6,CASSYSWSTAEETQYF
TRBJ2-7,TRBV12-3/TRBV12-4,CASSPFGNEQYF
TRBJ2-1,TRBV24-1,CATSDFLGRNEQFF
TRBJ1-1,TRBV7-2,CASSLGTPVRRGTEAFF
TRBJ2-3,TRBV28,CATSGIHTDTQYF
TRBJ2-1,TRBV6-5,CASSYTGGRASYNEQFF
TRBJ2-5,TRBV7-9,CASTASGGLGETQYF
TRBJ1-1,TRBV19,CASRRGGSTEAFF
TRBJ1-1,TRBV7-2,CASSLGRAVNTEAFF
TRBJ2-3,TRBV5-4,CASSFMGTDTQYF
TRBJ1-2,TRBV6-6,CASSNTGTGAAGGYTF
TRBJ2-1,TRBV29-1,CSVEGSQRGDYNEQFF
TRBJ2-1,TRBV6-2/TRBV6-3,CASSRLAGARYNEQFF
TRBJ2-1,TRBV20-1,CSARGTSGSYNEQFF
TRBJ2-7,TRBV7-2,CASSFQASLRAPYEQYF
TRBJ1-4,TRBV28,CASTIAQGRREKLFF
TRBJ2-1,TRBV9,CASSVQPSDLYNEQFF
TRBJ1-2,TRBV28,CASSQASRFGYTF
TRBJ2-3,TRBV7-2,CASSKQLPSTDTQYF
TRBJ1-2,TRBV6-4,CASRPTGQVNYGYTF
TRBJ1-5,TRBV30,CAWSDLGQGYQPQHF
TRBJ1-1,TRBV6-6,CASSYPGDEAFF
TRBJ2-1,TRBV7-9,CASSGTGGGEQFF
TRBJ2-3,TRBV28,CASRRDRGRSDTQYF
TRBJ2-3,TRBV18,CASSPDHTDTQYF
TRBJ1-2,TRBV7-2,CASSLDFYGYTF
TRBJ1-2,TRBV29-1,CSVGRDSYDGYTF
TRBJ1-3,TRBV2,CASSSGQGANTIYF
TRBJ1-5,TRBV20-1,CSGQSSNQPQHF
TRBJ1-2,TRBV15,CATSRDWSYTF
TRBJ2-5,TRBV7-2,CASSLFSGDQETQYF
TRBJ1-2,TRBV29-1,CSVYPQGAIDYGYTF
TRBJ2-7,TRBV11-2,CASSGGQGYEQYF
TRBJ1-5,TRBV7-2,CASSLGPGQAQPQHF
TRBJ2-1,TRBV7-6,CASSRGEQFF
TRBJ2-7,TRBV7-2,CASSSLAGPYEQYF
TRBJ1-3,TRBV12-3/TRBV12-4,CASSSAGGGSGNTIYF
TRBJ1-6,TRBV20-1,CSASRRGTNNSPLHF
TRBJ1-2,TRBV7-2,CASSLMGQNLNYGYTF
TRBJ2-5,TRBV29-1,CSVRLNLQETQYF
TRBJ1-1,TRBV12-3/TRBV12-4,CASTLPTAMNTEAFF
TRBJ1-1,TRBV10-3,CAISEGQFMNTEAFF
TRBJ1-3,TRBV12-3/TRBV12-4,CASSLVFGLPGNTIYF
TRBJ1-2,TRBV14,CASSQDRRGYTF
TRBJ1-2,TRBV27,CASRADRLNYGYTF
TRBJ2-1,TRBV29-1,CSGQIANEQFF
TRBJ1-2,TRBV18,CASSPPGYYGYTF
TRBJ1-2,TRBV7-2,CASSLSNSRGNYGYTF
TRBJ1-2,TRBV3-1,CASSPRDGANYGYTF
TRBJ2-3,TRBV20-1,CSAGRSPGFLTDTQYF
TRBJ1-2,TRBV20-1,CSARDRQGYGYTF
TRBJ2-7,TRBV4-1,CASSPEGSKEQYF
TRBJ1-5,TRBV28,CASKSPNQPQHF
TRBJ2-7,TRBV7-2,CASSFDRPYEQYF
TRBJ1-4,TRBV11-2,CASSYGLGLVEKLFF